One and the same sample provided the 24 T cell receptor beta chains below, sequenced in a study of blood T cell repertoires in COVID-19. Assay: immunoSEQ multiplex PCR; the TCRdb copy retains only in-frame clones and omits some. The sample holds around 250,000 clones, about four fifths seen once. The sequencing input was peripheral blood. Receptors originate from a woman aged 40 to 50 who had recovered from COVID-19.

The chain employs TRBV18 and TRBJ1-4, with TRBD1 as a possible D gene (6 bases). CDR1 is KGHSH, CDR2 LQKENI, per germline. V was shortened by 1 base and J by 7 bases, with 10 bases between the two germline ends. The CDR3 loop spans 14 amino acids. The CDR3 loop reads CASSPQGVAEKLFF. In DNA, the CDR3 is TGTGCCAGCTCACCACAGGGGGTTGCTGAAAAACTGTTTTTT.

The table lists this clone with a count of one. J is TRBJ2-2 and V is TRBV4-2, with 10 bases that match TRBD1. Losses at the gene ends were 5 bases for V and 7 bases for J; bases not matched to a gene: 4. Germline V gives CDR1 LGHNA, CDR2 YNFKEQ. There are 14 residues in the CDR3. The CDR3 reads CASSRGQGIGELFF. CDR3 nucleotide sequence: TGTGCCAGCAGCAGGGGACAGGGGATCGGGGAGCTGTTTTTT.

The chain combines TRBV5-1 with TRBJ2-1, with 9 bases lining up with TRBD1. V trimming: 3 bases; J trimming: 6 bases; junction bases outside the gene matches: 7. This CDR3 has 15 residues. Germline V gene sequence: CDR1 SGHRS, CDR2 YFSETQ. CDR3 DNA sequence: TGCGCCAGCAGCTCGGGACAGGGTGGACTCAATGAGCAGTTCTTC. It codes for CASSSGQGGLNEQFF.

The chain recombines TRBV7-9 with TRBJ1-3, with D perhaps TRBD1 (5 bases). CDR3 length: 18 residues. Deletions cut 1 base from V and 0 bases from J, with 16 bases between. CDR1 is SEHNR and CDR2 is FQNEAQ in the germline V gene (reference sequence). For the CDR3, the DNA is TGTGCCAGCAGCTTAGTTTTCGGGGGGTCTGCCTCTGGAAACACCATATATTTT. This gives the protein CASSLVFGGSASGNTIYF.

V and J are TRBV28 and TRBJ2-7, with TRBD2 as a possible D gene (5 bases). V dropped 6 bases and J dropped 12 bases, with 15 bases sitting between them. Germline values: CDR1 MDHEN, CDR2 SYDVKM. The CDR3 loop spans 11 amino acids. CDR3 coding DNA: TGTGCCAGCAGCAAGAGTAGGGCGGGGTACTTC. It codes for CASSKSRAGYF.

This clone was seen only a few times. The CDR3 DNA follows: TGTGCCAGCAGCGTAGGTAGGGGCTATGGCTACACCTTC. It yields the protein CASSVGRGYGYTF. The rearrangement joins TRBV9 to TRBJ1-2; a possible D gene is TRBD1 (5 bases). CDR3 size: 13 residues. V was clipped by 0 bases and J by 4 bases, with 7 bases between them. The germline CDR1 and CDR2 sequences are SGDLS and YYNGEE.

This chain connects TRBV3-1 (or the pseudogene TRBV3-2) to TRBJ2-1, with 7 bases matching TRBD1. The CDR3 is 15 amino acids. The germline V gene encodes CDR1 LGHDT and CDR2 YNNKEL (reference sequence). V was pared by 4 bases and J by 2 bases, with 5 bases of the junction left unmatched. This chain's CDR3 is CASSRQGSPYNEQFF. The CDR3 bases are TGTGCCAGCAGCCGACAGGGAAGCCCCTACAATGAGCAGTTCTTC.

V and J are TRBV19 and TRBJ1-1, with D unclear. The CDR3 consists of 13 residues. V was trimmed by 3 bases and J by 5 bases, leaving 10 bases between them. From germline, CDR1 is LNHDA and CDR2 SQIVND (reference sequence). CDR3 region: CASSIGERTEAFF. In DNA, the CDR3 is TGTGCCAGTAGTATTGGGGAGAGAACTGAAGCTTTCTTT.

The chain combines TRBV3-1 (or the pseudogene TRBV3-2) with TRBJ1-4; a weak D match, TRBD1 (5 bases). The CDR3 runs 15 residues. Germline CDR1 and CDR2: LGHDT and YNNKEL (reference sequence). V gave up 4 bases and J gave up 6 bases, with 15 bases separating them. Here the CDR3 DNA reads TGTGCCAGCAGCCGAGGGGAGGGGAGGCATGAAAAACTGTTTTTT. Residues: CASSRGEGRHEKLFF.

This CDR3 reads CASSPSQGWTGELFF. CDR3 nucleotide sequence: TGTGCCAGCAGCCCCAGCCAGGGGTGGACCGGGGAGCTGTTTTTT. The chain couples TRBV7-8 to TRBJ2-2; a weak D match, TRBD1 (6 bases). V lost 5 bases to trimming and J lost 5 bases, with 15 bases between them. The CDR3 length is 15 residues. The germline CDR1 and CDR2 sequences are SGHVS and FQNEAQ.

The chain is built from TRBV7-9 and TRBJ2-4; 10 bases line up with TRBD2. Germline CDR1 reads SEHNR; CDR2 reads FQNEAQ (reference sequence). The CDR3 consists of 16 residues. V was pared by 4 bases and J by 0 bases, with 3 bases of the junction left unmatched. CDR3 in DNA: TGTGCCAGCAGCTATCTAGCGGGGGTAGCCAAAAACATTCAGTACTTC. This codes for CASSYLAGVAKNIQYF.

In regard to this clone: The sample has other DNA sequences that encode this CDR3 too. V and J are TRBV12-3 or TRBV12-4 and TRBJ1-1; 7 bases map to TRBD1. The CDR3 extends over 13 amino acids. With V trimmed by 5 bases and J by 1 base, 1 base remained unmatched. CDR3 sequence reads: CASSRQGNTEAFF. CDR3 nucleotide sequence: TGTGCCAGCAGTAGACAGGGGAACACTGAAGCTTTCTTT.

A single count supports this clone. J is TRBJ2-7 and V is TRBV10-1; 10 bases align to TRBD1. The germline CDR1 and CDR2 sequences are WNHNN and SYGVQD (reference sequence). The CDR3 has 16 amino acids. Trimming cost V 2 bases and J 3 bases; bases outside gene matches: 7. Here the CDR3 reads CASSESRTGGFYEQYF. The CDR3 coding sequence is TGCGCCAGCAGTGAGAGCCGGACAGGGGGATTCTACGAGCAGTACTTC.

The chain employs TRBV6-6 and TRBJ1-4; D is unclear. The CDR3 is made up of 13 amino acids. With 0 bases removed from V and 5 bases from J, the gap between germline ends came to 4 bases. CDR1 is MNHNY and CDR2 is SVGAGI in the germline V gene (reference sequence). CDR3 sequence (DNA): TGTGCCAGCAGTTACTCGACAAATGAAAAACTGTTTTTT. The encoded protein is CASSYSTNEKLFF.

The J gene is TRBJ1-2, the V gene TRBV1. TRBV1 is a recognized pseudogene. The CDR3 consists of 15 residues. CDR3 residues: CTHRGNHLPNYGYTF. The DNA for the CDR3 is TGCACCCATCGGGGGAATCACCTTCCTAACTATGGCTACACCTTC.

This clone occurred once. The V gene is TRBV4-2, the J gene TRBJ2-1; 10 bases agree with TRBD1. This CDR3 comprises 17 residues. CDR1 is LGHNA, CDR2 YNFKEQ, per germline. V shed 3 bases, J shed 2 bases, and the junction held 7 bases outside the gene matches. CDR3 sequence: CASSQEETGGPYNEQFF. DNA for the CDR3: TGTGCCAGCAGCCAGGAGGAGACAGGGGGCCCCTACAATGAGCAGTTCTTC.

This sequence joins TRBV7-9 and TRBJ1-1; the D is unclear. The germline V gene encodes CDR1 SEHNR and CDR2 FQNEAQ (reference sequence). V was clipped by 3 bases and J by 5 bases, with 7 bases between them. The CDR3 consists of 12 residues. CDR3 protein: CASSLSGTEAFF. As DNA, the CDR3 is TGTGCCAGCAGCTTGTCGGGGACTGAAGCTTTCTTT.

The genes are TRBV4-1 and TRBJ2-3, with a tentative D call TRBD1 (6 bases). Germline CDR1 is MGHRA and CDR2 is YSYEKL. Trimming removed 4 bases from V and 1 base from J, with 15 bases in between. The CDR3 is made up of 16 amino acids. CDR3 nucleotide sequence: TGCGCCAGCAGCCCTACCCCGCCAGGGGGCACAGATACGCAGTATTTT. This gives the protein CASSPTPPGGTDTQYF.

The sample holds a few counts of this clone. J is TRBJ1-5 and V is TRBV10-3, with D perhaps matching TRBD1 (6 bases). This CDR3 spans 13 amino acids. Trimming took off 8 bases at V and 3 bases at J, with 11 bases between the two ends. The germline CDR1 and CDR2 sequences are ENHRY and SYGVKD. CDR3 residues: CAIHRDINQPQHF. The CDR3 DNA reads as TGTGCCATCCATCGGGACATCAATCAGCCCCAGCATTTT.

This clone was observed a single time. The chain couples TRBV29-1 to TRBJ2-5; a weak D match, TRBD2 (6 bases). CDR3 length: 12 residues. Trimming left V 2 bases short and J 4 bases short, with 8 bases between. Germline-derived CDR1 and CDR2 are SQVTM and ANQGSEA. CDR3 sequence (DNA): TGCAGCGTTGAACCCGGGGGAGAGACCCAGTACTTC. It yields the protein CSVEPGGETQYF.

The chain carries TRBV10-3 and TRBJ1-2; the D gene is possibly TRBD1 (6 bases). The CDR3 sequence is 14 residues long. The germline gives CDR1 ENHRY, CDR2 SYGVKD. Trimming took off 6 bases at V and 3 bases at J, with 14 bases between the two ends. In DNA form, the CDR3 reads TGTGCCATCAGGCCAGGGGCCCACTACTATGGCTACACCTTC. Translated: CAIRPGAHYYGYTF.

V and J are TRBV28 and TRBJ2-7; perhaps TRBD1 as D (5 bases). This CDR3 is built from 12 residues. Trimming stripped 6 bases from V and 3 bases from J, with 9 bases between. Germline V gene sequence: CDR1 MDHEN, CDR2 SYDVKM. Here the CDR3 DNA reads TGTGCCAGCAGAGACAGTCACTACGAGCAGTACTTC. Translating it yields CASRDSHYEQYF.

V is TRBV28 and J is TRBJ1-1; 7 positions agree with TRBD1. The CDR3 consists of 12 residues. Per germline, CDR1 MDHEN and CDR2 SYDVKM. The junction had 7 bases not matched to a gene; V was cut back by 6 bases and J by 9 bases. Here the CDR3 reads CASRTPGQKAFF. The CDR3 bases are TGTGCCAGCAGAACCCCGGGACAGAAAGCTTTCTTT.

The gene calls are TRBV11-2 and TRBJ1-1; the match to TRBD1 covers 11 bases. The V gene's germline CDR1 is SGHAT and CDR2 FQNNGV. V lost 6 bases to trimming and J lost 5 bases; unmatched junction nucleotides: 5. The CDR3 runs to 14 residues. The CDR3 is CASSSGTGGTEAFF. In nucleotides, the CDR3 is TGTGCCAGCAGTTCCGGGACAGGGGGAACTGAAGCTTTCTTT.